This TCR beta chain was found in a study of T cell repertoires in cytomegalovirus infection. In regard to this clonotype: What it binds is unknown.

The CDR3 runs to 13 residues. Trimming pared 4 bases from V and 5 bases from J, leaving 11 bases between. Germline CDR1 reads SGHNT; CDR2 reads YENEEA. One entry per CDR3 protein results from TCRdb running MiXCR on the reads. The table records some 480,000 distinct CDR3 sequences, about 33% of them present only once. Study observations and caveats: It was HLA-C-restricted CMV-specific TCR beta clonotypes that dominated the response ex vivo.

The source material was cultured PBMCs, sampled from culture after CMV antigen stimulation. The TCR sequence derives from a human donor in good health (CMV status not recorded). Some clones in this sample may be carry-over from other donors' samples. The gene calls are TRBV11-3 and TRBJ1-1; D uncertain. CDR3 region: CASSWSPSTEAFF. Here the CDR3 DNA reads TGTGCCAGCAGCTGGAGTCCGAGTACTGAAGCTTTCTTT.